One T cell receptor beta chain is described in this entry. Per germline, CDR1 SQVTM and CDR2 ANQGSEA. Trimming shortened V by 5 bases and J by 8 bases, and 12 bases separated the two germline ends. The length of the CDR3 is 11 residues. TCR beta CDR3 sequences were amplified from RNA transcripts. The HTBI primer set drove a first-round RT-PCR of the TCR CDR3. One entry per CDR3 protein results from TCRdb running MiXCR on the multiplex PCR reads. The table includes around 720,000 distinct CDR3 sequences, roughly a third detected once. The entry originates in a study of T cells in Graves' hyperthyroidism and ophthalmopathy.

This chain connects TRBV29-1 to TRBJ1-2; perhaps TRBD1 as D (6 bases). The sample consisted of blood. This receptor was taken from a woman between 35 and 50 years old with Graves' hyperthyroidism. CDR3 nucleotides: TGCAGCGTTACAGGGTCGTGGGGCTACACCTTC. Protein sequence: CSVTGSWGYTF.